The clone carrying this T cell receptor (beta chain) was detected only once. The data belong to a study of blood T cell repertoires in COVID-19. Study summary: There were acute and convalescent COVID-19 samples, and they came from the United States, Italy and Spain. PBMCs, B-cell-depleted T cells, or T cells provided the cDNA or gDNA that made up the material.

In the original workflow: Reference gene primer amplification yielded estimated nucleated cell counts. The table came from immunoSEQ multiplex PCR; TCRdb's copy has only in-frame clones and leaves some out. V, J and clone size are those of that table, while D and trimming were read from the DNA. The repertoire has 45,000 to 50,000 clones, 83% of them found once; the top ten carry 8.2%. This sequence was found in a man aged 80 or over in a cohort sampled during active COVID-19. Sequenced: peripheral blood.

The CDR3 sequence is CASSYFTGSLSYEQYF. In DNA form, the CDR3 reads TGTGCCAGCAGTTACTTCACAGGATCCCTCTCCTACGAGCAGTACTTC. The chain recombines TRBV6-2 or TRBV6-3 with TRBJ2-7; tentative D call: TRBD1 (5 bases). The V and J ends lost 1 base and 0 bases respectively, with 13 bases between them. CDR3 length equals 16 residues. From germline, CDR1 is MNHEY and CDR2 SVGEGT.